Listed below are T cell receptor beta chains from one sample, sequenced in a study of post-analysis software for immune sequencing data. From the PCR reads, TCRdb called clonotypes with MiXCR, one entry per CDR3 protein. The sample lists about 680,000 distinct CDR3 sequences, approximately 60% occurring once. The sequenced material came from blood. The receptors shown here come from a girl under 10 years old with multiple sclerosis. CDR3s leave out the opening cysteine and the closing phenylalanine or tryptophan. A D gene is named only where the DNA matches it firmly.

TRBD2	TRBV27	TRBJ2-2	ASSLPAGGAGELF
.	TRBV7-2	TRBJ2-3	ASSFLSGLYGADTQY
.	TRBV12-3/TRBV12-4	TRBJ2-3	ASSGDTDTQY
.	TRBV7-8	TRBJ2-1	ASSGDTYNEQF
.	TRBV5-1	TRBJ2-5	ASRGKAGPQETQY
TRBD1	TRBV5-1	TRBJ2-3	ASSWDSLTDAQY
.	TRBV12-3/TRBV12-4	TRBJ2-5	ASSLRFQETQY
TRBD2	TRBV5-1	TRBJ2-1	ASSFGPSGSDNEQF
.	TRBV11-2	.	ASSSWGITRRYEQY
TRBD1	TRBV29-1	TRBJ2-7	SGNQGVDEQY
.	TRBV7-2	TRBJ2-1	ASSLAASEVYNEQF
TRBD2	TRBV6-2/TRBV6-3	TRBJ2-5	ASGDRRGGTQY
TRBD1	TRBV12-3/TRBV12-4	TRBJ1-1	ASTATTGEAF
.	TRBV10-3	TRBJ2-1	AISGSGSGWHNEQF
.	TRBV20-1	TRBJ2-1	SAPGRINEQF
TRBD2	TRBV9	TRBJ2-1	ASSVVASGSIEQF
TRBD1	TRBV20-1	TRBJ1-2	SARGDRGDLYGYT
.	TRBV9	TRBJ2-2	ASSPRGENTGELF
TRBD1	TRBV27	TRBJ2-1	ASSAGTGFYNEQF
.	TRBV20-1	TRBJ2-3	SVGDSIADTQY
TRBD2	TRBV11-2	TRBJ2-5	ASSSGLAGAGETQY
TRBD2	TRBV7-2	TRBJ2-1	ASSPWAKRGVSYNEQF
TRBD1	TRBV11-2	TRBJ1-1	ASSLTGDTEAF
.	TRBV15	TRBJ2-7	ATSRDLGGIYEQY
.	TRBV2	TRBJ2-6	ASKKSEFSGANVLT
.	TRBV28	TRBJ2-7	ASSLSAGGKPRGYEQY
TRBD1	TRBV6-5	TRBJ2-1	ASSLDRGLDEQF
.	TRBV7-9	TRBJ1-2	ASSSDSNYGYT
.	TRBV9	TRBJ2-1	ASSADYPTYNEQF